The clone carrying this T cell receptor (beta chain) was seen many times. What it binds is unknown. The CDR3 totals 11 residues. V was shortened by 5 bases and J by 8 bases, with 10 bases between the two germline ends. Per germline, CDR1 DFQATT and CDR2 SNEGSKA (reference sequence). The sample belongs to a study of neurological immune-mediated disorders. Overall study results and limits: HTLV-1-associated myelopathy led in TCR clonal expansion, while multiple sclerosis ranked lowest, below healthy controls.

5'RACE with 10-nucleotide random UMIs produced the cDNA. Every sequencing run returned over 180 million TCR-beta sequences, which were derived from 15-18 subjects. TCRdb fed the 5' RACE reads into MiXCR, producing one record per CDR3 protein. This sample has about 44,000 distinct CDR3 sequences, with around a fifth found just once. Time point here: technical triplicate 3. Unsorted libraries came from 2 million PBMCs stored at -80 °C. The source material was PBMCs. The chain is built from TRBV20-1 and TRBJ2-1; possible D gene TRBD2, 6 bases. This TCR was sampled from a man aged 55 to 70 with HTLV-1-associated myelopathy (HAM/TSP). CDR3 sequence (DNA): TGCAGTGCTGGGACTTTACATGAGCAGTTCTTC. As protein: CSAGTLHEQFF.